This TCR beta chain was sequenced in a study of blood T cell repertoires in COVID-19. On the study more broadly: Acute and convalescent COVID-19 specimens originated in the United States, Italy and Spain. The cDNA or gDNA used as material had been derived from T cells, B-cell-depleted T cells, or PBMCs.

V lost 7 bases, J lost 6 bases, and 12 bases lay in between. The CDR3 consists of 11 residues. Germline lookup yields CDR1 SQVTM and CDR2 ANQGSEA. In the original processing: Amplification of reference gene primers was used by the study to estimate nucleated cell counts. Libraries were prepared by immunoSEQ multiplex PCR; TCRdb keeps only in-frame clonotypes and omits some of them. V, J and clone size derive from that table, while D and trimming were established from the DNA sequence. The data hold tens of thousands of clones, with approximately 90% observed a single time. The chain couples TRBV29-1 to TRBJ1-2; D may be TRBD1 (6 bases). Sequenced material: peripheral blood. The source of this sequence is a human donor with active COVID-19. The donor label of this sample is uncertain. The CDR3 DNA sequence: TGCAGCGCCGGACCAGGGGATGGCTACACCTTC. As protein: CSAGPGDGYTF.